The subject of this entry is one T cell receptor beta chain. Its antigen is unidentified. This sample is drawn from a study of a mutant IDH1 vaccine in newly diagnosed glioma. Across the study: Initiation of the vaccine course occurred 4-6 weeks after radiotherapy alone, or alongside temozolomide cycles. Previous treatment comprised radiotherapy, temozolomide, or both, mostly both. Study-wide findings and caveats: Among all patients, vaccine-induced immune responses occurred in 80% to 95%.

TCRdb's table, derived via immunoSEQ multiplex PCR, lists solely in-frame clones and lacks some. The sample includes approximately 80,000 clones, around 90% of them seen just once. Documented time point: week 5, during vaccination. Mutant IDH1 20-mer peptide, at 300 ug, made up each vaccine dose, with topical imiquimod. Every donor had a new WHO grade 3 or 4 astrocytoma that was IDH1-mutant, with loss of nuclear ATRX. The sequencing here drew on PBMCs, taken from a glioma patient whose treatment included an IDH1 peptide vaccine. This sequence originates from a woman in her 50s with glioma.

CDR3 bases: TGTGCCAGCAGTTACACCGAGGGGAACACTGAAGCTTTCTTT. It yields the protein CASSYTEGNTEAFF. The chain is built from TRBV6-5 and TRBJ1-1; D ambiguous. Looked up from germline, CDR1 is MNHEY and CDR2 is SVGAGI. This CDR3 spans 14 amino acids. V lost 2 bases, J lost 1 base, and 8 bases lay in between.